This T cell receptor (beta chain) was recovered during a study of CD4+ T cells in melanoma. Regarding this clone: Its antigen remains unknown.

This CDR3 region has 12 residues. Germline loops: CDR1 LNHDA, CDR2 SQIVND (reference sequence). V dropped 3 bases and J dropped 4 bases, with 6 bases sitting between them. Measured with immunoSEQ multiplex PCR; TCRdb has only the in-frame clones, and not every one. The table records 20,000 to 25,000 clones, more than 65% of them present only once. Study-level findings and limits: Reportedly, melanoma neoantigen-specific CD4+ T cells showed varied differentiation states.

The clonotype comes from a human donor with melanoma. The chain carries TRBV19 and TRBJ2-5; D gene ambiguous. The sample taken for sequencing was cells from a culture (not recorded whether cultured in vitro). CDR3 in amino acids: CASSMERETQYF. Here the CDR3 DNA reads TGTGCCAGTAGTATGGAGAGAGAGACCCAGTACTTC.